This paragraph covers one T cell receptor (beta chain) sequence. Its antigen is as yet unknown. The data stem from a study of cytomegalovirus exposure and HLA in healthy donors. Study at large: Samples from HLA-typed donors yielded about 85 million unique TCRs in an early data release.

The CDR3 has 18 amino acids. Study results and caveats: Sequencing probably produced one cluster of sequence variants that were highly shared. A later look showed TCR association rates differing by HLA locus, highest for DRB1 and lowest for HLA-C. In a later analysis, V- and J-gene trimming of beta chains associated with a DCLRE1C missense variant, replicated independently.

It was with 60 Vbeta and 13 Jbeta primers that the PCR ran. Repertoires were generated with immunoSEQ multiplex PCR, while TCRdb's copy carries only in-frame clones and drops some. The table records more than 110,000 clones, roughly three quarters of them present only once. Sequencing was performed on PBMCs. The V call is TRBV21-1, the J call TRBJ1-2; TRBD1, as called in the table, went unchecked against the DNA. TRBV21-1 is annotated as a pseudogene. This clonotype was sampled from a woman between 45 and 60 years old in good health and CMV-seronegative. The CDR3 sequence: CASRETGEQEVTRYGYTF. The CDR3 bases are TGTGCCAGCAGAGAGACAGGGGAACAGGAAGTCACCCGTTATGGCTACACCTTC.